These 21 T cell receptor beta chains were sequenced from one sample in a study of blood T cell repertoires in COVID-19. Profiled with immunoSEQ multiplex PCR; TCRdb holds only in-frame clones, not every one. The table has approximately 330,000 clones, roughly 90% seen once. Sequences were obtained from peripheral blood. These receptors all come from a woman aged 45 to 65 with active or convalescent COVID-19.

The chain is built from TRBV1 and TRBJ2-3; TRBD2 reflects the table's D call only, with no check against the DNA. TRBV1 is annotated as a pseudogene. The length of the CDR3 is 17 residues. CDR3 sequence reads: CTSSQDLLLASTDTQYF. CDR3 bases: TGCACCAGCAGCCAAGATCTTCTACTAGCCAGCACAGATACGCAGTATTTT.

The chain is built from TRBV7-2 and TRBJ2-2; 10 bases align to TRBD2. The germline V gene has CDR1 SGHTA and CDR2 FQGNSA. J was trimmed by 9 bases and V by 1 base; bases with no gene match: 5. The CDR3 sequence is 15 residues long. The DNA for the CDR3 is TGTGCCAGCAGCTTAGAAGCGGGGGGGCCTTGGGAGCTGTTTTTT. Protein product: CASSLEAGGPWELFF.

The V and J genes are TRBV5-1 and TRBJ2-5, with D possibly being TRBD2 (6 bases). Trimming left V 5 bases short and J 3 bases short, with 11 bases between. The length of the CDR3 is 13 residues. Germline CDR1 reads SGHRS; CDR2 reads YFSETQ. This CDR3 reads CASSWTGEETQYF. The CDR3 DNA follows: TGCGCCAGCAGTTGGACGGGAGAAGAGACCCAGTACTTC.

The chain joins TRBV28 to TRBJ1-6; 8 nucleotides line up with TRBD1. This CDR3 spans 16 amino acids. The germline gives CDR1 MDHEN, CDR2 SYDVKM. Losses at the gene ends were 5 bases for V and 0 bases for J; bases not matched to a gene: 3. CDR3 protein: CASSSGQGSYNSPLHF. The CDR3 DNA reads TGTGCCAGCAGTAGCGGACAGGGCTCCTATAATTCACCCCTCCACTTT.

The J gene is TRBJ2-7, the V gene TRBV29-1; 10 bases agree with TRBD1. With 6 bases clipped from V and 6 bases from J, the junction kept 11 bases outside the gene matches. CDR3 length: 14 residues. Germline lookup yields CDR1 SQVTM and CDR2 ANQGSEA. In DNA form, the CDR3 reads TGCAGCGTCCGGGACAGGGGCCCCTCTCGCGAGCAGTACTTC. The encoded protein is CSVRDRGPSREQYF.

The chain joins TRBV5-4 to TRBJ2-5; the match to TRBD1 covers 8 bases. The CDR3 spans 14 residues. V was pared by 4 bases and J by 4 bases, with 6 bases of the junction left unmatched. Germline values: CDR1 SGHNT, CDR2 YYREEE (reference sequence). The CDR3 nucleotides read TGTGCCAGCAGCACTCGACAGGGGCGAGAGACCCAGTACTTC. It translates to CASSTRQGRETQYF. The variable domain in full, with the rest retrieved from reference TRBV5-4 and TRBJ2-5, is ETGVTQSPTHLIKTRGQQVTLRCSSQSGHNTVSWYQQALGQGPQFIFQYYREEENGRGNFPPRFSGLQFPNYSSELNVNALELDDSALYLCASSTRQGRETQYFGPGTRLLVL.

The chain employs TRBV19 and TRBJ2-1; tentatively, D is TRBD2 (5 bases). V was clipped by 3 bases and J by 0 bases, with 15 bases between them. Germline lookup yields CDR1 LNHDA and CDR2 SQIVND (reference sequence). CDR3 size: 17 residues. The CDR3 DNA reads as TGTGCCAGTAGTATCCCAGGACTTAAGAGCTCCTACAATGAGCAGTTCTTC. This gives the protein CASSIPGLKSSYNEQFF.

The V gene is TRBV9, the J gene TRBJ2-1; TRBD2 agrees at 7 bases. Germline V gene lookup returns CDR1 SGDLS and CDR2 YYNGEE. V lost 2 bases and J lost 10; bases outside the gene matches: 9. The CDR3 is 14 residues long. The CDR3 loop reads CASSVRTSSREQFF. CDR3 nucleotides: TGTGCCAGCAGCGTTCGGACTAGTTCGCGGGAGCAGTTCTTC.

This clone showed up just once. The chain joins TRBV30 to TRBJ2-2; the match to TRBD1 covers 9 bases. This CDR3 has 15 residues. With 5 bases clipped from V and 4 bases from J, the junction kept 8 bases outside the gene matches. Germline V CDR1 and CDR2: GTSNPN, SVGIG (reference sequence). CDR3 bases: TGTGCCTGGGGGCCGGGACAGGGAGGCACCGGGGAGCTGTTTTTT. It specifies CAWGPGQGGTGELFF.

This clone appeared once. The rearrangement joins TRBV5-1 to TRBJ2-3, with TRBD2 matching over 7 bases. Germline lookup yields CDR1 SGHRS and CDR2 YFSETQ. CDR3 length: 14 amino acids. The J segment lost 6 bases and the V segment lost 4 bases, leaving 8 bases of the junction unmatched. In DNA form, the CDR3 reads TGCGCCAGCAGCCCCTTGGGAGGGTTGGATACGCAGTATTTT. The encoded protein is CASSPLGGLDTQYF.

The J gene is TRBJ2-5, the V gene TRBV24-1, with D possibly TRBD1 on 5 matching bases. The V end lost 4 bases, the J end lost 4 bases, and 18 bases lay between the germline ends. Germline CDR1 and CDR2: KGHDR and SFDVKD. The CDR3 contains 16 residues. CDR3 residues: CATSDAPGPQGETQYF. CDR3 nucleotides: TGTGCCACCAGTGACGCGCCGGGCCCTCAGGGAGAGACCCAGTACTTC.

The V gene is TRBV6-2 or TRBV6-3, the J gene TRBJ2-1; tentatively, D is TRBD2 (6 bases). Germline assignment: CDR1 MNHEY and CDR2 SVGEGT. V dropped 1 base and J dropped 8 bases, with 9 bases sitting between them. This CDR3 contains 13 residues. The CDR3 DNA reads TGTGCCAGCAGTTACTGGAGGGGTGATGAGCAGTTCTTC. Amino acids: CASSYWRGDEQFF.

The chain joins TRBV9 to TRBJ1-2; TRBD1 might be the D (5 bases). Germline V gene sequence: CDR1 SGDLS, CDR2 YYNGEE. V was trimmed by 0 bases and J by 5 bases, leaving 17 bases between them. CDR3 length: 16 amino acids. The CDR3 DNA is TGTGCCAGCAGCGTAGACGGGGGAGCGGGAAAGTATGGCTACACCTTC. Its protein is CASSVDGGAGKYGYTF.

This clone was found a few times. The chain employs TRBV7-3 and TRBJ2-7; TRBD2 might be the D (6 bases). CDR1 and CDR2 (germline): SGHTA, FQGTGA. The CDR3 length is 14 residues. Trimming left V 3 bases short and J 5 bases short, with 14 bases between. CDR3 DNA sequence: TGTGCCAGCAGCTTCGGGGGTTTGGGCAACGAGCAGTACTTC. It codes for CASSFGGLGNEQYF. Complete variable domain (other parts from reference TRBV7-3 and TRBJ2-7): GAGVSQTPSNKVTEKGKYVELRCDPISGHTALYWYRQSLGQGPEFLIYFQGTGAADDSGLPNDRFFAVRPEGSVSTLKIQRTERGDSAVYLCASSFGGLGNEQYFGPGTRLTVT.

On this clone itself: The junction departs from germline at one end; a sequencing error may be responsible. The J gene is TRBJ2-7, the V gene TRBV7-9, with D unclear. CDR3 length: 12 residues. The germline gives CDR1 SEHNR, CDR2 FQNEAQ (reference sequence). In DNA form, the CDR3 reads TGTGCCAGCAGCTTAATCTCCCACGAGCAGTACTTC. Protein: CASSLISHEQYF.

In its sample, this clone was seen a few times. The genes are TRBV10-3 and TRBJ2-2, with 7 bases that match TRBD2. J was trimmed by 1 base and V by 0 bases; bases with no gene match: 2. The CDR3 is 16 residues long. Germline CDR1 and CDR2: ENHRY and SYGVKD. This CDR3 reads CAISESGGLNTGELFF. DNA of the CDR3: TGTGCCATCAGTGAGTCGGGAGGGCTGAACACCGGGGAGCTGTTTTTT.

The DNA of the CDR3 is TGTGCCAGCAGCACCGCAGGGGGAGGCTCACCCCTCCACTTT. This gives the protein CASSTAGGGSPLHF. The chain has TRBV5-4 and TRBJ1-6; 7 bases fit TRBD1. With V trimmed by 4 bases and J by 10 bases, 8 bases remained unmatched. From germline, CDR1 is SGHNT and CDR2 YYREEE (reference sequence). The CDR3 consists of 14 residues.

V is TRBV6-5 and J is TRBJ2-7; 11 bases fit TRBD2. The V and J ends lost 6 bases and 9 bases, in that order; junction bases with no gene match: 13. There are 15 residues in the CDR3. Germline CDR1 is MNHEY and CDR2 is SVGAGI. CDR3 region: CASRPGLAGGGGQYF. The CDR3, as DNA: TGTGCCAGCAGGCCAGGACTAGCGGGCGGAGGAGGGCAGTACTTC.

This chain connects TRBV19 to TRBJ1-5; TRBD1 matches 8 bases. Looked up from germline, CDR1 is LNHDA and CDR2 is SQIVND (reference sequence). This CDR3 comprises 15 residues. The junction had 6 bases not matched to a gene; V was cut back by 6 bases and J by 2 bases. CDR3 nucleotide sequence: TGTGCCAGTAGATTGGACAGGGTTGGCAATCAGCCCCAGCATTTT. Its translation is CASRLDRVGNQPQHF.

The V gene is TRBV10-3, the J gene TRBJ1-1; 7 nucleotides agree with TRBD1. The V gene end was trimmed by 6 bases and the J gene end by 8 bases; junction bases not matched to a gene: 3. In germline, CDR1 is ENHRY, CDR2 SYGVKD. The CDR3 runs 11 residues. CDR3 residues: CAIRGTVEAFF. In DNA form, the CDR3 reads TGTGCCATCAGGGGGACAGTAGAAGCTTTCTTT.

This clone was recorded once. The V gene is TRBV5-4, the J gene TRBJ1-6; 9 nucleotides align to TRBD1. The CDR3 has 15 amino acids. J gave up 9 bases and V 4 bases, and 8 bases lay outside the gene matches. CDR1 is SGHNT and CDR2 is YYREEE in the germline V gene (reference sequence). This CDR3 is CASSVDRGVASPLHF. The CDR3 nucleotides are TGTGCCAGCAGCGTGGACAGGGGAGTTGCTTCACCCCTCCACTTT.